The clone carrying this TCR beta chain showed up just a few times. No antigen is known for it. J gave up 3 bases and V 3 bases, and 5 bases lay outside the gene matches. Germline V gene lookup returns CDR1 MDHEN and CDR2 SYDVKM. The CDR3 is 16 amino acids. Preparation of the TCRbeta library was carried out with unique molecular identifiers. TCRdb re-called the PCR reads through MiXCR, storing one row per CDR3 protein. The table lists approximately 150,000 distinct CDR3 sequences, about 9% of them singletons. The data originate from a study of T-cell reconstitution after alpha-beta-depleted transplantation in children. General study findings and limits: From newly produced T cells came most of the T-cell counts and diversity one year after transplant. At around two months after transplant, the alpha-beta T cells were reportedly derived from several hundred expanded clones that came from non-depleted graft cells.

Sample: PBMCs, mostly from graft donor cells, taken 180 days after TCRalphabeta/CD19-depleted stem cell transplant. The rearrangement joins TRBV28 to TRBJ2-1; 10 nucleotides line up with TRBD2. This clonotype originated in a female patient aged 2-15 years who had a stem cell transplant for congenital amegakaryocytic thrombocytopenia, so the T cells may come from the graft donor. The CDR3 DNA reads as TGTGCCAGCAGTTTCACTAGCGGGGCCCACTACAATGAGCAGTTCTTC. Translating gives CASSFTSGAHYNEQFF.